Listed below are T cell receptor beta chains from one sample, sequenced in a study of T cell repertoires in cytomegalovirus infection. Antigen specificity for these receptors is unknown. MiXCR, applied by TCRdb to the reads, yields one record per CDR3 protein. The sample has about 310,000 distinct CDR3 sequences; around a quarter are singletons. The specimen was cultured PBMCs, collected from culture after CMV antigen stimulation. The receptors were gathered from a human donor in good health (CMV status not recorded). Some clones in this sample may be carry-over from other donors' samples. Both conserved end residues are part of each CDR3. A D gene is named only where the DNA matches it firmly. Clone size appears in some rows only: once, few, many, or a class for an expanded clone.

size,D,V,J,CDR3,DNA
.,.,TRBV4-2,TRBJ2-7,CASSQGQDFYEQYF,TGTGCCAGCAGCCAAGGACAGGACTTCTACGAGCAGTACTTC
few,.,TRBV4-1,TRBJ2-7,CASSPVEESSYEQYF,TGCGCCAGCAGCCCCGTTGAGGAGTCCTCCTACGAGCAGTACTTC
.,TRBD1,TRBV27,TRBJ2-7,CASSQRDRETHEQYF,TGTGCCAGCAGTCAACGGGACAGGGAGACCCACGAGCAGTACTTC
.,.,TRBV4-1,TRBJ2-3,CASSQPGVTDTQYF,TGCGCCAGCAGCCAACCGGGAGTGACAGATACGCAGTATTTT
.,TRBD2,TRBV20-1,TRBJ2-5,CSGVEREFQETQYF,TGCAGTGGAGTCGAGCGGGAGTTTCAAGAGACCCAGTACTTC
.,TRBD2,TRBV6-2/TRBV6-3,TRBJ2-3,CASSGLAGVHTQYF,TGTGCCAGCAGTGGACTAGCGGGAGTTCATACGCAGTATTTT
.,.,TRBV6-2/TRBV6-3,TRBJ1-1,CASGIGGADTEAFF,TGTGCCAGCGGAATCGGGGGGGCCGACACTGAAGCTTTCTTT
.,TRBD2,TRBV29-1,TRBJ2-7,CSVSGASGVSYEQYF,TGCAGCGTGAGCGGAGCTAGCGGGGTCTCCTACGAGCAGTACTTC
.,.,TRBV19,TRBJ1-4,CASSIGRGRTNEKLFF,TGTGCCAGTAGTATAGGAAGGGGAAGGACTAATGAAAAACTGTTTTTT
.,.,TRBV9,TRBJ1-5,CASSGRDTGPQHF,TGTGCCAGCAGCGGCCGGGACACCGGTCCCCAGCATTTT
few,.,TRBV4-1,TRBJ2-7,CASSQDYGGPEQYF,TGCGCCAGCAGCCAAGATTACGGAGGACCCGAGCAGTACTTC
few,.,TRBV4-3,TRBJ1-5,CASSQDLTQPQHF,TGCGCCAGCAGCCAAGATCTAACGCAGCCCCAGCATTTT
.,TRBD1,TRBV5-1,TRBJ1-4,CASRLPPGDRNEKLFF,TGCGCCAGCAGATTACCCCCGGGGGACAGAAATGAAAAACTGTTTTTT
.,TRBD1,TRBV7-2,TRBJ2-1,CASSFPGQGGREQFF,TGTGCCAGCAGCTTCCCGGGACAGGGCGGTCGCGAGCAGTTCTTC
once,.,TRBV19,TRBJ1-1,CASSTLGPTEAFF,TGTGCCAGTAGTACCCTCGGTCCCACTGAAGCTTTCTTT
many,TRBD1,TRBV12-3/TRBV12-4,TRBJ1-1,CASSTQGDTEAFF,TGTGCCAGCAGTACCCAGGGGGACACTGAAGCTTTCTTT
many,TRBD1,TRBV7-6,TRBJ2-1,CASRGQGAWNEQFF,TGTGCCAGCAGAGGACAGGGGGCCTGGAATGAGCAGTTCTTC
few,TRBD1,TRBV29-1,TRBJ2-5,CSVARQGLRETQYF,TGCAGCGTAGCAAGACAGGGGCTCAGGGAGACCCAGTACTTC
many,TRBD1,TRBV6-2/TRBV6-3,TRBJ1-6,CASKGPGQSSYNSPLHF,TGTGCCAGCAAAGGACCGGGACAGAGCTCCTATAATTCACCCCTCCACTTT
many,TRBD2,TRBV7-2,TRBJ2-1,CASSGTSGRIGNNEQFF,TGTGCCAGCAGTGGGACTAGCGGGAGGATTGGGAACAATGAGCAGTTCTTC
many,.,TRBV11-2,TRBJ1-2,CASSLDRRVTYGYTF,TGTGCCAGCAGCTTAGACCGTCGGGTTACCTATGGCTACACCTTC
.,TRBD2,TRBV4-1,TRBJ2-3,CASSQRSSSGFTDTQYF,TGCGCCAGCAGCCAACGCTCGTCTAGCGGGTTCACAGATACGCAGTATTTT
many,TRBD1,TRBV19,TRBJ1-2,CASSAWTGGNYGYTF,TGTGCCAGTAGCGCATGGACAGGGGGCAACTATGGCTACACCTTC
few,.,TRBV7-2,TRBJ2-1,CASRVNPGGGEQFF,TGTGCCAGCAGAGTAAACCCGGGGGGCGGTGAGCAGTTCTTC